This TCR beta chain was identified during a study of CXCR4 blockade with PD-1 therapy in pancreatic cancer (dated 2019 in TCRdb). For context, the study as a whole: The study combined multiplex immunohistochemistry and TCRbeta immunosequencing of resected pancreatic ductal adenocarcinoma with ex vivo slice culture testing PD-1 and CXCR4 blockade. To look at intratumoral heterogeneity, the researchers TCR-sequenced two geographically distinct regions from each of 6 or 7 tumors.

The germline V gene specifies KGHSH as CDR1 and LQKENI as CDR2. The CDR3 covers 14 residues, taking in both the cysteine and the phenylalanine. Just the 42-base CDR3 DNA is kept, in frame starting at base 1. V drops 2 bases and J drops 5 bases, leaving 9 bases in between. This clone appeared a single time. There is no known antigen for this receptor. No much larger clone exists at a distance of one base, and base qualities are not known. General findings and caveats noted by the study authors: Tumors showed clonal expansion, with mean productive clonality approximately 0.15 versus 0.05 in healthy blood, but clonality did not correlate with survival. Because only TCRbeta chains were sequenced, true antigen-specificity overlap of convergent dominant clones was left unconfirmed pending paired alpha-beta single-cell sequencing. Amino acid clone frequency correlated strongly with the number of distinct nucleotide rearrangements encoding it, suggesting convergent selection by common tumor antigens.

TCRbeta CDR3 regions were immunosequenced from extracted DNA using the immunoSEQ Assay at Adaptive Biotechnologies. The authors processed their data as follows. To measure the absolute abundance of each unique TCRbeta CDR3, the sequences were collapsed and filtered. Clonality, calculated using only productive in-frame rearrangements, was defined as 1 minus Pielou's evenness. Regional overlap tracked the top 100 nucleotide rearrangements across paired samples, with Morisita index comparing paired versus unrelated samples. The immunoSEQ Rearrangement Details tool was used to assess whether nucleotide rearrangements converged onto identical amino acid sequences. TCRdb mirrors the immuneACCESS table, restricted to in-frame sequences. Some clones are absent from its copies; in checked studies, under half trace to an unresolved V gene, and the reason for the others is unknown. D and trimming come from the DNA, and the V and J calls and clone size come from that table. Within this sample are 15,000 to 20,000 clones, with about 72% of them counted one time only. Jointly, the top ten make up approximately 6% of the sample.

The archived tumor blocks came from patients who had not received neoadjuvant therapy before resection. In the preserved-tissue arm, the study used roughly 33 surgical resection samples taken from more than 20 pancreatic ductal adenocarcinoma patients who had not previously been treated. For the resection arm, ten 5-micron curls of FFPE tumor adjacent to the multiplex immunohistochemistry slide were used for DNA extraction. The sequence joins TRBV18 to TRBJ1-4, with the D gene call left open. This clonotype was obtained from a human donor with pancreatic ductal adenocarcinoma. The specimen was tumor tissue. CDR3 region: CASSPKDGNEKLFF. The nucleotide sequence is given as TGTGCCAGCTCACCAAAGGACGGGAATGAAAAACTGTTTTTT.